The entry below gives a single TCR beta chain sequence along with its context. Its cognate antigen is unknown. The data were produced by immunoSEQ multiplex PCR, yet TCRdb's version contains in-frame clones alone and is incomplete. The sample lists 80,000 to 100,000 clones, around 89% occurring once. The data originate from a study of T cell responses to AZD1222 COVID-19 vaccine. Study findings and constraints: Only a handful of individuals given AZD1222 were seropositive at baseline.

V was clipped by 1 base and J by 5 bases, with 14 bases between them. CDR3 length: 15 amino acids. The germline V gene has CDR1 MNHEY and CDR2 SVGAGI. This TCR derives from an adult who received the AZD1222 COVID-19 vaccine. The material sequenced was peripheral blood, taken 28 days after the second AZD1222 dose. V gene TRBV6-5 combines with J gene TRBJ2-5; D uncertain. CDR3 amino acids: CASSYYLGFSETQYF. The CDR3 DNA is TGTGCCAGCAGTTACTATCTAGGGTTCTCGGAGACCCAGTACTTC.